This T cell receptor (beta chain) was documented in a study of T cell changes during pregnancy in multiple sclerosis. V was cut by 5 bases and J by 5 bases, with 18 bases left in between. The CDR3 runs 15 residues. Germline CDR1 reads SGHTA; CDR2 reads FQGNSA. This table comes from immunoSEQ multiplex PCR, and its TCRdb copy is limited to in-frame clones, with some not included. The sample yields over 35,000 clones, less than 95% seen once. This specimen was CD4+ T cells from peripheral blood mononuclear cells, taken in the second trimester of pregnancy. This clonotype originated in a female donor with multiple sclerosis, enrolled in a pregnancy study. This chain connects TRBV7-2 to TRBJ1-1; D is perhaps TRBD1 (6 bases). The CDR3 loop is CASSHGQFLTTEAFF. The CDR3 bases are TGTGCCAGCAGCCACGGACAGTTTCTGACAACTGAAGCTTTCTTT.